This entry lists 12 T cell receptor beta chains sequenced from one sample in a study of cytomegalovirus exposure and HLA in healthy donors. PCR primers comprised 60 Vbeta and 13 Jbeta primers. Clones were sequenced by immunoSEQ multiplex PCR, and TCRdb holds only the in-frame ones, with some missing. The sample consists of 150,000 to 200,000 clones, roughly 76% of them appearing once. Sequencing was carried out using PBMCs. Receptors originate from a woman aged 18-29 years in good health and CMV-seropositive.

CDR3 sequence (DNA): TGTGCCAGTGGGACAGATCTCTACGAGCAGTACTTC. Translation gives CASGTDLYEQYF. The chain is built from TRBV5-5 and TRBJ2-7, with 7 bases fitting TRBD1. Germline V gene data show CDR1 as SGHKS and CDR2 as YYEKEE (reference sequence). V trimming: 8 bases; J trimming: 3 bases; junction bases outside the gene matches: 5. The CDR3 is made up of 12 amino acids. The complete variable domain, with remaining parts taken from reference TRBV5-5 and TRBJ2-7, reads DAGVTQSPTHLIKTRGQQVTLRCSPISGHKSVSWYQQVLGQGPQFIFQYYEKEERGRGNFPDRFSARQFPNYSSELNVNALLLGDSALYLCASGTDLYEQYFGPGTRLTVT.

The chain couples TRBV2 to TRBJ2-7, with a possible D match to TRBD1 (5 bases). The CDR3 covers 13 residues. The germline gives CDR1 SNHLY, CDR2 FYNNEI. Between the trimmed V and J ends, which lost 1 base and 5 bases, there was a span of 9 bases. The CDR3 is CASSEGVGDEQYF. CDR3 nucleotides: TGTGCCAGCAGTGAAGGTGTAGGGGACGAGCAGTACTTC.

V and J are TRBV19 and TRBJ2-7, with D maybe TRBD2 (6 bases). Germline lookup yields CDR1 LNHDA and CDR2 SQIVND (reference sequence). The V gene lost 3 bases and the J gene lost 2 bases, with 14 bases spanning the gap. The CDR3 runs 15 residues. The CDR3 sequence: CASSMGGIPAYEQYF. The CDR3 DNA sequence: TGTGCCAGTAGTATGGGCGGGATCCCCGCCTACGAGCAGTACTTC.

The chain recombines TRBV13 with TRBJ2-1, with D possibly being TRBD2 (6 bases). The germline CDR1 and CDR2 sequences are PRHDT and FYEKMQ (reference sequence). The V end lost 0 bases, the J end lost 0 bases, and 15 bases lay between the germline ends. This CDR3 region has 18 residues. The CDR3 nucleotides read TGTGCCAGCAGCTTAGGTAGGGCGGGGACGAGCTCCTACAATGAGCAGTTCTTC. Translated: CASSLGRAGTSSYNEQFF.

This chain uses TRBV5-5 with TRBJ2-1; tentative D call: TRBD2 (6 bases). The CDR3 runs to 14 residues. Trimming pared 1 base from V and 8 bases from J, leaving 13 bases between. Germline CDR1 and CDR2: SGHKS and YYEKEE (reference sequence). CDR3 nucleotides: TGTGCCAGCAGCTTGAGAAGGGGCGGGGATGAGCAGTTCTTC. It codes for CASSLRRGGDEQFF.

The chain joins TRBV10-3 to TRBJ2-3; D remains ambiguous. Germline CDR1 and CDR2: ENHRY and SYGVKD. This CDR3 has 16 residues. With 0 bases removed from V and 2 bases from J, the gap between germline ends came to 12 bases. CDR3 DNA: TGTGCCATCAGTGAGTCGTTATCCGTTAACACAGATACGCAGTATTTT. This encodes CAISESLSVNTDTQYF.

This chain connects TRBV14 to TRBJ2-1; 10 bases fit TRBD1. Per the germline V gene, CDR1 is SGHDN and CDR2 is FVKESK. The CDR3 covers 15 residues. The V segment lost 3 bases and the J segment 4 bases; nucleotides outside the gene matches: 3. CDR3 protein: CASSQPGQGYNEQFF. The CDR3 bases are TGTGCCAGCAGCCAGCCGGGACAGGGGTACAATGAGCAGTTCTTC.

This clone was counted a few times. The chain joins TRBV5-6 to TRBJ2-6; D is uncertain. Trimming cost V 4 bases and J 2 bases, with 13 bases left between them. CDR1 SGHDT and CDR2 YYEEEE come from the germline V gene. The CDR3 has 16 residues. For the CDR3, the DNA is TGTGCCAGCAGCATCTTCGGTGCTCCTGGGGCCAACGTCCTGACTTTC. It translates to CASSIFGAPGANVLTF.

The rearrangement links TRBV5-6 to TRBJ1-4; D is possibly TRBD1 (5 bases). The CDR3 has 15 amino acids. From germline, CDR1 is SGHDT and CDR2 YYEEEE. Trimming left V 3 bases short and J 5 bases short, with 14 bases between. The CDR3 nucleotides read TGTGCCAGCAGCTCTTTGAGGGGAGGGAATGAAAAACTGTTTTTT. As protein: CASSSLRGGNEKLFF.

The chain carries TRBV4-1 and TRBJ2-7; 12 nucleotides line up with TRBD1. The V and J ends lost 4 bases and 6 bases, in that order; junction bases with no gene match: 10. Germline-derived CDR1 and CDR2 are MGHRA and YSYEKL. This CDR3 has 16 amino acids. The DNA for the CDR3 is TGCGCCAGCAGCCCTCCCTTCGGGACAGGGGGCTTCGAGCAGTACTTC. Translated: CASSPPFGTGGFEQYF.

This clone was seen a single time. The CDR3 region is CASSLDRGGGSYNEQFF. The CDR3 DNA follows: TGCGCCAGCAGCTTGGATCGGGGGGGCGGTTCCTACAATGAGCAGTTCTTC. The chain couples TRBV5-1 to TRBJ2-1; 8 bases map to TRBD2. This CDR3 region has 17 residues. CDR1 SGHRS and CDR2 YFSETQ come from the germline V gene. The V segment lost 0 bases and the J segment 1 base; nucleotides outside the gene matches: 6.

This clone was detected only a few times. The chain employs TRBV11-2 and TRBJ1-1, with 8 bases aligning to TRBD1. Germline V gives CDR1 SGHAT, CDR2 FQNNGV. CDR3 length: 16 residues. With V trimmed by 4 bases and J by 11 bases, 18 bases remained unmatched. CDR3 region: CASSSTPGTGPSGAFF. The CDR3 nucleotides are TGTGCCAGCAGCTCCACCCCTGGGACAGGTCCCTCTGGGGCTTTCTTT. Variable domain in full (rest from reference TRBV11-2 and TRBJ1-1): EAGVAQSPRYKIIEKRQSVAFWCNPISGHATLYWYQQILGQGPKLLIQFQNNGVVDDSQLPKDRFSAERLKGVDSTLKIQPAKLEDSAVYLCASSSTPGTGPSGAFFGQGTRLTVV.